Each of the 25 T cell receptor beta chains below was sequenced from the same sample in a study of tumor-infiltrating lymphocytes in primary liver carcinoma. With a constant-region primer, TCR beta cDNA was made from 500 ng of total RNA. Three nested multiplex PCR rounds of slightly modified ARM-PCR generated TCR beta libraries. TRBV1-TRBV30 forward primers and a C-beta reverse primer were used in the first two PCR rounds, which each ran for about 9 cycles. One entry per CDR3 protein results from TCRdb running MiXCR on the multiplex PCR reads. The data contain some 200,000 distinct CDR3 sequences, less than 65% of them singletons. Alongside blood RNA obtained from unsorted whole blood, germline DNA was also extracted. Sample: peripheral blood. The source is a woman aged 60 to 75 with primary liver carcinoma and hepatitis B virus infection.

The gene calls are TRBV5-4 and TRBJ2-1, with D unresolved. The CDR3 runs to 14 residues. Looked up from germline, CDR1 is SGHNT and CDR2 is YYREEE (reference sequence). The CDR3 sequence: CVGSFPGPYNEQFF. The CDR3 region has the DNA TGTGTCGGCAGCTTCCCAGGACCCTACAATGAGCAGTTCTTC.

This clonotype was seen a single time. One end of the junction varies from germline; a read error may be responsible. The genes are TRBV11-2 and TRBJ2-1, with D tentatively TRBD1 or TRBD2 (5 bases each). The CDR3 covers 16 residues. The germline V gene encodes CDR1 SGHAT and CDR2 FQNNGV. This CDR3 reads CVSSLLSGPSYNEHFF. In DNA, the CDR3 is TGTGTCAGCAGCCTTCTATCGGGACCCTCCTACAATGAGCACTTCTTC.

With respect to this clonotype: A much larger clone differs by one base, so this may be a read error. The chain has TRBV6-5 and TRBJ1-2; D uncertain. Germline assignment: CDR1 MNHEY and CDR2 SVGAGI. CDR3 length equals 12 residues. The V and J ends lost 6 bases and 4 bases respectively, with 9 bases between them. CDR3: CASSRNSYGYTF. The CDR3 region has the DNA TGTGCCAGCAGCAGGAACTCCTATGGCTACACCTTC.

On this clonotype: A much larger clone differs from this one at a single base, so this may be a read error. Written as DNA, the CDR3 is TGCGCCAGCAGCCAGGTCGGCTCTGGAAAGACCATATATTTT. Translated, it gives CASSQVGSGKTIYF. V usage is TRBV4-1 and J usage is TRBJ1-3; D gene unclear. The CDR3 runs 14 residues. Per the germline V gene, CDR1 is MGHRA and CDR2 is YSYEKL.

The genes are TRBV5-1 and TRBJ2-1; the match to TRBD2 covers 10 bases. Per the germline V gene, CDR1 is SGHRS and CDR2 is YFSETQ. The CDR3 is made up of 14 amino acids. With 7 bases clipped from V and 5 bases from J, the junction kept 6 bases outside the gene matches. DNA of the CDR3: TGCGCCAGCCCGGCAGGACTAGCGGACAATGAGCAGTTCTTC. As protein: CASPAGLADNEQFF.

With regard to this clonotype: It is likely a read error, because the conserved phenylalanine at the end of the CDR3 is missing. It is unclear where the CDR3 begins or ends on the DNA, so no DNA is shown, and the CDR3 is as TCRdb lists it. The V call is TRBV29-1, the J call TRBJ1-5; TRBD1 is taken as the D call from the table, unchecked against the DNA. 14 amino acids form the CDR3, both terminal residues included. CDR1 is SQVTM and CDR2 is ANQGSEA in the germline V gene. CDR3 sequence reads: CSASETGSNQPLHL.

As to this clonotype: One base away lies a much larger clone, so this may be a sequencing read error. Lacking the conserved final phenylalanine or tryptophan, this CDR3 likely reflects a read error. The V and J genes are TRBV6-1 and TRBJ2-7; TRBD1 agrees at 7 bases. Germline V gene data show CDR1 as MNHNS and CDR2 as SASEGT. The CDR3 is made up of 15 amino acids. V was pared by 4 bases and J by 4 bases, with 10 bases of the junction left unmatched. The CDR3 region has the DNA TGTGCCAGCAGTGCCTCTCGTTACAGGGGATACGAGCAGTACTAC. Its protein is CASSASRYRGYEQYY.

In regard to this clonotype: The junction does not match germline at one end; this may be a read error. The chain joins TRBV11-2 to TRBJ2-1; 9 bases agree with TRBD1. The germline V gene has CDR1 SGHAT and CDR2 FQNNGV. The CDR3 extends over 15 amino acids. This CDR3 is CASSSWDRVYNEQFF. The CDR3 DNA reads TGTGCCAGCAGCTCATGGGACAGGGTCTACAATGAGCAATTCTTC.

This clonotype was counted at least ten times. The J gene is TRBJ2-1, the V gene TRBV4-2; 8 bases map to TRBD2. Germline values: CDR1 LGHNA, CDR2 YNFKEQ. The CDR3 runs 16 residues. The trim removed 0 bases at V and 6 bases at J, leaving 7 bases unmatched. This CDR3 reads CASSQESGGPTNEQFF. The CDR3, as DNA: TGTGCCAGCAGCCAAGAGTCGGGAGGGCCAACCAATGAGCAGTTCTTC.

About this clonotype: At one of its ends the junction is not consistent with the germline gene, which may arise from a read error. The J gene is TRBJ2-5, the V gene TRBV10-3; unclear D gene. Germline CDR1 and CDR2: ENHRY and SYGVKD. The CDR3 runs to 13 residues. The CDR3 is CATSESPWETQYF. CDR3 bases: TGTGCCACCAGTGAGAGCCCGTGGGAGACCCAGTACTTC.

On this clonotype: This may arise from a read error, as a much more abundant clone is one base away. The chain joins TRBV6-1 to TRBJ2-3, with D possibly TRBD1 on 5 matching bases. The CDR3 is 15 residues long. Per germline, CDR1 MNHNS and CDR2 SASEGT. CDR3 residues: CASRTSSYTTDMQYF. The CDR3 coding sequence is TGTGCCAGCAGAACCTCTTCCTATACGACAGATATGCAGTATTTT.

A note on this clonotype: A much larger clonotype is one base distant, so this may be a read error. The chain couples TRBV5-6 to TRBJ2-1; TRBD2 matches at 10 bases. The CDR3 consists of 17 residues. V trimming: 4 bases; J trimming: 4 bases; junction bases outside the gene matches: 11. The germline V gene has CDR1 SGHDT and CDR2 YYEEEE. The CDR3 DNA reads TGTGCCAGCAGCCCCCCCACACTGGGACTAGCGTACAATGAGCAGTTCTTC. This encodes CASSPPTLGLAYNEQFF.

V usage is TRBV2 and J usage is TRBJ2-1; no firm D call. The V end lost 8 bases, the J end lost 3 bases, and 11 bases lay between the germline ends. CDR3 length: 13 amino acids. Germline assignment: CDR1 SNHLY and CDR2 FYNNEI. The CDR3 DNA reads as TGTGCCAGCGTGGAAGGCAACTACAATGAGCAGTTCTTC. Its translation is CASVEGNYNEQFF.

The CDR3 sequence is CASSQDGRRLEQYF. CDR3 sequence (DNA): TGTGCCAGCAGCCAAGACGGGAGACGCCTCGAGCAGTACTTC. This chain links TRBV4-2 with TRBJ2-7; maybe TRBD2 (6 bases). The length of the CDR3 is 14 residues. V lost 0 bases to trimming and J lost 6 bases, with 12 bases between them. CDR1 and CDR2 (germline): LGHNA, YNFKEQ.

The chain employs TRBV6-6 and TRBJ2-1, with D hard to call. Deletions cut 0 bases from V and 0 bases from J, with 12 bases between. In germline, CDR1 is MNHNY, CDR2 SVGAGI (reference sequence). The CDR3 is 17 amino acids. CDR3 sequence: CASSYSNSPSSYNEQFF. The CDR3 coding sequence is TGTGCCAGCAGTTACTCGAATAGTCCGAGCTCCTACAATGAGCAGTTCTTC.

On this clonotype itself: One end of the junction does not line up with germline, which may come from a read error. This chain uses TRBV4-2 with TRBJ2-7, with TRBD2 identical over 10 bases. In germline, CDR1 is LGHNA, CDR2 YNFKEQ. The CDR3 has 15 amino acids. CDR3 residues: CASSLRLAGPYEKYF. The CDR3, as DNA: TGTGCCAGCAGCCTGCGACTAGCGGGTCCCTACGAGAAGTACTTC.

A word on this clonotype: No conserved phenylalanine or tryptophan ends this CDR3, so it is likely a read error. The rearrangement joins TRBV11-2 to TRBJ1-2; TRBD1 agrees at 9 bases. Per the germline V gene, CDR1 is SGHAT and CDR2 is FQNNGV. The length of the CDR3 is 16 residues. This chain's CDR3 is CASGLDRGQGWDGYTL. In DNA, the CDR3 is TGTGCCAGCGGCTTAGATCGTGGACAGGGGTGGGATGGCTACACCCTC.

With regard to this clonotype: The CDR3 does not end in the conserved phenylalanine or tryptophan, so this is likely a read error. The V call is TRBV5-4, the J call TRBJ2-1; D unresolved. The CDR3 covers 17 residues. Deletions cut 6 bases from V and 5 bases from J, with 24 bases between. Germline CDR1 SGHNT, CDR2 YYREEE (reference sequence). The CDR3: CASIFVLSGWANNEQFS. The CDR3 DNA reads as TGTGCCAGCATCTTCGTCTTAAGTGGGTGGGCAAACAATGAGCAGTTCTCC.

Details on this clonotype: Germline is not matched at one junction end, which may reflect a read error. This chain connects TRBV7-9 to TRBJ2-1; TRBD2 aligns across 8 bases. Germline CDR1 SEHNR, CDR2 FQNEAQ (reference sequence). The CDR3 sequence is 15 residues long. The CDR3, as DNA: TGTGCCAGCCGCTTAGCGGGAAGGCGGGACAATGAGCAGTTCTTC. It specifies CASRLAGRRDNEQFF.

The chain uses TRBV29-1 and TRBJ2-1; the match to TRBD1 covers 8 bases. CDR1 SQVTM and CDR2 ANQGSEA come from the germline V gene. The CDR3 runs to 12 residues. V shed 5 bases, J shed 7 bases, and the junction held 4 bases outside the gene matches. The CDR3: CSVHTGGNEQFF. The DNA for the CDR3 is TGCAGCGTTCACACAGGGGGGAATGAGCAGTTCTTC.

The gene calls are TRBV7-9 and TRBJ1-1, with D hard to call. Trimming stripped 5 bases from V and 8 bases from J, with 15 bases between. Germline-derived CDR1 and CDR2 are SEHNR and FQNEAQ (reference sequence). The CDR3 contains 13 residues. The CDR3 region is CASSTSRGREAFF. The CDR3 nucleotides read TGTGCCAGCAGCACGTCCCGAGGACGGGAAGCTTTCTTT.

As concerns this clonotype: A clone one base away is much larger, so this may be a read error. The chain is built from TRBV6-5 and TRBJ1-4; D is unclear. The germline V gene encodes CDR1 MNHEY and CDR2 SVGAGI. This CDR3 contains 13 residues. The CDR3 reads CASSRSGNGKLFF. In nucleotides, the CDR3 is TGTGCCAGCAGCCGCAGCGGTAATGGAAAACTGTTTTTT.

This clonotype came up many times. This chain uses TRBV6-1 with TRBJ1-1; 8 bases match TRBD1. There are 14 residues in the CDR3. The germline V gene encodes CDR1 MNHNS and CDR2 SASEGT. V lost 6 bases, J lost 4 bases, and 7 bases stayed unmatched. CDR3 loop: CASSEDRVGTEAFF. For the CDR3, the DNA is TGTGCCAGCAGCGAGGACAGGGTTGGCACTGAAGCTTTCTTT.

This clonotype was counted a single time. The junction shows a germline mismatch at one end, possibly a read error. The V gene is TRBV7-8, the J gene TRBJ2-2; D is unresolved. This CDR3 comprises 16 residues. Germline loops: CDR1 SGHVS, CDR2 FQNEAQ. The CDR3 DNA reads TGTGTCAGCAGCGACGACACGTGGCGTCTGACCGGGGAGCTGTTTTTT. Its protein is CVSSDDTWRLTGELFF.

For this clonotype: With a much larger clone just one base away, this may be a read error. CDR3 loop: CASSFGGPGNTIYF. The CDR3 coding sequence is TGTGCCAGCAGCTTCGGGGGTCCTGGAAACACCATATATTTT. The chain is built from TRBV13 and TRBJ1-3; a weak D match, TRBD1 (5 bases). The CDR3 sequence is 14 residues long. Germline V CDR1 and CDR2: PRHDT, FYEKMQ (reference sequence). Trimming took 3 bases from V and 2 from J, leaving 8 bases between them.